This TCR beta chain emerged from a study of blood T cell repertoires in COVID-19. Turning to the study itself: The samples span acute and convalescent COVID-19 from the United States, Italy and Spain. PBMCs, B-cell-depleted T cells, or T cells were the source of the cDNA or gDNA that made up the material.

V was clipped by 0 bases and J by 2 bases, with 11 bases between them. The CDR3 length is 15 residues. Germline V gene data show CDR1 as SGDLS and CDR2 as YYNGEE. The authors' processing: Reference gene primer amplification gave nucleated cell count estimates. Libraries were prepared by immunoSEQ multiplex PCR; TCRdb keeps only in-frame clonotypes and omits some of them. The V and J calls and clone size come from that table; D and trimming were worked out from the DNA. The sample yields 150,000 to 200,000 clones, roughly 93% seen once. The TCR sequence derives from a woman in her fifties or sixties with acute or convalescent COVID-19. Sequenced material: peripheral blood. V gene TRBV9 combines with J gene TRBJ1-2; weak D call: TRBD1 (6 bases). CDR3: CASSVGTTGNYGYTF. For the CDR3, the DNA is TGTGCCAGCAGCGTAGGGACCACAGGGAACTATGGCTACACCTTC.